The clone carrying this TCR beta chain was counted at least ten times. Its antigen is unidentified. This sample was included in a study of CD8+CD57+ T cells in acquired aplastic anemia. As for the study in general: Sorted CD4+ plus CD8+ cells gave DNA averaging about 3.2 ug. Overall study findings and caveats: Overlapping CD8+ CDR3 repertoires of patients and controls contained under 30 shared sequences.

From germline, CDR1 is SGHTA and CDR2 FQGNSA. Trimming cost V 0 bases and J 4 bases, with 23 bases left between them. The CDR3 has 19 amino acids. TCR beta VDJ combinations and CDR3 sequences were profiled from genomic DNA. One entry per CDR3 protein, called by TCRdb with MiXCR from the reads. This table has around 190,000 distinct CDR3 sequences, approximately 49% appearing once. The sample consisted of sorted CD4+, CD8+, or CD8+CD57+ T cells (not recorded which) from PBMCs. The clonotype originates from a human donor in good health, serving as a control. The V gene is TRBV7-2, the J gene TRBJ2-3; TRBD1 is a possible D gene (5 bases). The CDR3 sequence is CASSLALGSFSGFADTQYF. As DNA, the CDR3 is TGTGCCAGCAGCTTAGCCTTGGGTTCGTTTTCAGGGTTTGCAGATACGCAGTATTTT.